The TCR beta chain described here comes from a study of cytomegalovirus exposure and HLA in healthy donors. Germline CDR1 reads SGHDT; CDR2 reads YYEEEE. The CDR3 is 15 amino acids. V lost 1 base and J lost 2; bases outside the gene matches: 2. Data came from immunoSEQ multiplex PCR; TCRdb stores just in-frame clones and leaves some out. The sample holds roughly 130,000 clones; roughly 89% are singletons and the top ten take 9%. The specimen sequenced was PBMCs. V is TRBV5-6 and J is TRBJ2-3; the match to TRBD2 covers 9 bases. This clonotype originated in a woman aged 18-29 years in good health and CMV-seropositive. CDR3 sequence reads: CASSLLAGNTDTQYF. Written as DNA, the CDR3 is TGTGCCAGCAGCTTGCTAGCGGGGAACACAGATACGCAGTATTTT.